The entry below describes one T cell receptor beta chain. Its matching antigen is unknown. Donors were healthy Caucasian individuals from Russia aged roughly 6 to 95. The sample originates from a study of blood T cells in healthy people across ages. The second PCR ran about 6 to 12 cycles with a sample-barcoded 5' primer and J-beta primers. One entry per CDR3 protein results from TCRdb running MiXCR on the 5' RACE reads. The sample lists hundreds of thousands of distinct CDR3 sequences; under 45% were seen once. The V end was cut by 4 bases, the J end by 5 bases, with 16 bases between. This CDR3 region has 15 residues. Per germline, CDR1 SGHRS and CDR2 YFSETQ. Study-wide results and caveats: Lack of knowledge of donor CMV status possibly confounded expanded clonotype changes.

The receptor was derived from a man between 60 and 70 years old in good health. Sequencing used blood. The chain carries TRBV5-1 and TRBJ2-1; TRBD2 is a possible D gene (6 bases). The CDR3 DNA is TGCGCCAGCAGCCCGATGGCGGGGAAGAACAATGAGCAGTTCTTC. Its protein is CASSPMAGKNNEQFF.